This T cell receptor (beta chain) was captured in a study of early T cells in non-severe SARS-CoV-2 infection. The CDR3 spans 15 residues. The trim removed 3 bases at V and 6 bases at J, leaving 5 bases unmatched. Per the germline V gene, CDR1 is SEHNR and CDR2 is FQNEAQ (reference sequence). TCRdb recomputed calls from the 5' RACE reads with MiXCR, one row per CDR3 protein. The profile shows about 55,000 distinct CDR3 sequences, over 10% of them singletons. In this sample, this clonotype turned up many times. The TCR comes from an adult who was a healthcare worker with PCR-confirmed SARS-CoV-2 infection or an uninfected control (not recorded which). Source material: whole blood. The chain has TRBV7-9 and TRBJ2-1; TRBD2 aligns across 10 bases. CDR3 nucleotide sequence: TGTGCCAGCAGCTTCACCCTAGCGGGAGCCAATGAGCAGTTCTTC. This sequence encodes CASSFTLAGANEQFF.